This T cell receptor (beta chain) originates from a study of T cells in Graves' hyperthyroidism and ophthalmopathy. Study summary: Peripheral blood was drawn at first diagnosis, prior to all treatment. Study-wide results and caveats: Most thyroid clonotypes expanded above 0.001 appeared in blood too.

This clonotype occurred many times. What it recognizes is unknown. The investigators amplified TCR beta CDR3 regions from RNA transcripts. During a first-round RT-PCR of the TCR CDR3, the HTBI primer set was used. Via MiXCR, TCRdb re-called the multiplex PCR reads, giving one row per CDR3 protein. The sample lists hundreds of thousands of distinct CDR3 sequences; more than 11% were seen once. An absence of ophthalmopathy progression within 18 months meant stable Graves' hyperthyroidism. PBMCs were sourced from 9 to 10 ml fresh peripheral blood. CDR1 and CDR2 from the germline V gene are SNHLY and FYNNEI. The CDR3 is 17 residues long. V shed 5 bases and J 4 bases; nucleotides not matched to a gene: 12.

This rearrangement joins TRBV2 to TRBJ2-3, with 10 bases aligning to TRBD2. The TCR originated in a woman aged 25 to 39 with Graves' hyperthyroidism. Material: blood. In DNA form, the CDR3 reads TGTGCCAGCAGTACCCTACGAGCGGGAGGGCCTTCAGATACGCAGTATTTT. Amino acids: CASSTLRAGGPSDTQYF. The whole variable domain, filled in from reference TRBV2 and TRBJ2-3, reads EPEVTQTPSHQVTQMGQEVILRCVPISNHLYFYWYRQILGQKVEFLVSFYNNEISEKSEIFDDQFSVERPDGSNFTLKIRSTKLEDSAMYFCASSTLRAGGPSDTQYFGPGTRLTVL.